Each of the 20 T cell receptor beta chains below was sequenced from the same sample in a study of T cell responses to AZD1222 COVID-19 vaccine. Measured with immunoSEQ multiplex PCR; TCRdb has only the in-frame clones, and not every one. Altogether 95,000 to 100,000 clones are present, approximately 84% being singletons, with the ten largest covering 13% to 15%. The input for sequencing was peripheral blood, taken 28 days after the second AZD1222 dose. All receptors come from an adult who received the AZD1222 COVID-19 vaccine.

The V call is TRBV6-2 or TRBV6-3, the J call TRBJ1-2, with D maybe TRBD1 (5 bases). CDR3 size: 12 residues. V was trimmed by 4 bases and J by 4 bases, leaving 7 bases between them. Germline assignment: CDR1 MNHEY and CDR2 SVGEGT. CDR3 residues: CASSSGAYGYTF. The CDR3 DNA follows: TGTGCCAGCAGTTCCGGGGCCTATGGCTACACCTTC.

The chain employs TRBV6-5 and TRBJ2-7; the D is unclear. Between the trimmed V and J ends, which lost 10 bases and 2 bases, there was a span of 21 bases. The CDR3 extends over 15 amino acids. Germline CDR1 is MNHEY and CDR2 is SVGAGI. CDR3 DNA: TGTGCCACCACTACGCTAGATCTGGGTCCCTACGAGCAGTACTTC. This translates into CATTTLDLGPYEQYF.

This clone has just a few counts. The V and J genes are TRBV30 and TRBJ1-1; the match to TRBD1 covers 10 bases. The CDR3 sequence is 14 residues long. Germline V lookup: CDR1 GTSNPN, CDR2 SVGIG (reference sequence). V shed 5 bases and J 3 bases; nucleotides not matched to a gene: 6. The CDR3 DNA follows: TGTGCCTGGTCTGGACAGGGGGGTTACACTGAAGCTTTCTTT. Amino acids: CAWSGQGGYTEAFF.

This clone was observed a single time. This sequence joins TRBV5-1 and TRBJ1-1; D is undetermined. V lost 3 bases to trimming and J lost 5 bases, with 17 bases between them. This CDR3 is built from 15 residues. Germline V CDR1 and CDR2: SGHRS, YFSETQ. In DNA, the CDR3 is TGCGCCAGCAGCTCGCGGGTCCTTGGGTCGACTGAAGCTTTCTTT. This translates into CASSSRVLGSTEAFF.

In this sample, this clone turned up a few times. The CDR3 spells CASSRQTGTSTYEQYF. CDR3 nucleotides: TGCGCCAGCAGCCGACAAACCGGGACTTCAACCTACGAGCAGTACTTC. This chain connects TRBV4-1 to TRBJ2-7, with a possible D match to TRBD2 (6 bases). Trimming took off 4 bases at V and 2 bases at J, with 18 bases between the two ends. This CDR3 is 16 amino acids long. The germline V gene encodes CDR1 MGHRA and CDR2 YSYEKL.

The rearrangement links TRBV7-2 to TRBJ2-2; no definite D call. Germline V lookup: CDR1 SGHTA, CDR2 FQGNSA. Trimming cost V 5 bases and J 2 bases, with 9 bases left between them. This CDR3 comprises 14 residues. The CDR3 region is CASSQRINTGELFF. CDR3 in DNA: TGTGCCAGCAGCCAACGGATCAACACCGGGGAGCTGTTTTTT.

The chain recombines TRBV7-2 with TRBJ2-7; 7 bases map to TRBD1. Germline loops: CDR1 SGHTA, CDR2 FQGNSA. CDR3 length: 13 amino acids. V was clipped by 4 bases and J by 4 bases; unmatched bases: 4. The CDR3 here is CASSSGQKYEQYF. CDR3 bases: TGTGCCAGCAGCTCGGGACAGAAGTACGAGCAGTACTTC.

V is TRBV3-1 (or the pseudogene TRBV3-2) and J is TRBJ2-5, with 10 bases identical to TRBD1. J gave up 4 bases and V 7 bases, and 6 bases lay outside the gene matches. Germline CDR1 and CDR2: LGHDT and YNNKEL (reference sequence). This CDR3 has 14 amino acids. This CDR3 is CASTTGDRGETQYF. Written as DNA, the CDR3 is TGTGCCAGCACCACCGGGGACAGGGGAGAGACCCAGTACTTC.

The chain joins TRBV4-3 to TRBJ2-1; D perhaps matches TRBD1 (6 bases). The CDR3 is 14 residues long. Germline V gives CDR1 LGHNA, CDR2 YSLEER. Deletions cut 1 base from V and 4 bases from J, with 8 bases between. CDR3 coding DNA: TGCGCCAGCAGCCAAGGTACAGGGTACAATGAGCAGTTCTTC. This gives the protein CASSQGTGYNEQFF.

The chain recombines TRBV5-1 with TRBJ2-3; 7 bases line up with TRBD2. J lost 2 bases, V lost 4 bases, and 7 bases had no gene match. The CDR3 loop spans 15 amino acids. CDR1 SGHRS and CDR2 YFSETQ come from the germline V gene. CDR3 amino acids: CASSLAGVVTDTQYF. DNA for the CDR3: TGCGCCAGCAGCCTGGCGGGAGTGGTCACAGATACGCAGTATTTT.

The chain is built from TRBV19 and TRBJ2-3; 9 positions match TRBD1. CDR1 and CDR2 (germline): LNHDA, SQIVND (reference sequence). V shed 6 bases and J 0 bases; nucleotides not matched to a gene: 4. The CDR3 is made up of 15 amino acids. The CDR3 here is CASSLGTGSTDTQYF. The CDR3 DNA is TGTGCCAGTAGCTTAGGGACAGGGAGCACAGATACGCAGTATTTT.

This chain joins TRBV19 and TRBJ1-2; the match to TRBD1 covers 10 bases. There are 13 residues in the CDR3. CDR1 and CDR2 (germline): LNHDA, SQIVND (reference sequence). Trimming removed 5 bases from V and 6 bases from J; junction bases left unmatched: 3. CDR3 in DNA: TGTGCCAGTAGTTCGACAGGGGGCGATGGCTACACCTTC. Protein product: CASSSTGGDGYTF.

This clone was detected a few times. The junction shows a germline mismatch at one end, possibly a read error. V and J are TRBV4-1 and TRBJ1-1; D is perhaps TRBD1 (5 bases). The germline gives CDR1 MGHRA, CDR2 YSYEKL. The CDR3 loop spans 15 amino acids. CDR3 sequence reads: CASSPRTRATTEAFF. The DNA for the CDR3 is TGCGCCAGCAGCCCCCGAACCAGGGCCACTACTGAGGCTTTCTTT.

This chain uses TRBV3-1 (or the pseudogene TRBV3-2) with TRBJ1-4; D is undetermined. The CDR3 totals 11 residues. Trimming pared 3 bases from V and 10 bases from J, leaving 6 bases between. Germline V gives CDR1 LGHDT, CDR2 YNNKEL (reference sequence). CDR3 in amino acids: CASSQTGKLFF. The CDR3 DNA sequence: TGTGCCAGCAGCCAGACGGGAAAACTGTTTTTT.

The V call is TRBV9, the J call TRBJ2-2, with D maybe TRBD2 (7 bases). V lost 3 bases, J lost 0 bases, and 15 bases lay in between. CDR1 is SGDLS, CDR2 YYNGEE, per germline. The CDR3 consists of 17 residues. The CDR3 region has the DNA TGTGCCAGCAGCGGCCCGGGGGCGGGAGCGAACACCGGGGAGCTGTTTTTT. Residues: CASSGPGAGANTGELFF.

This chain connects TRBV19 to TRBJ1-1; perhaps TRBD1 as D (5 bases). Trimming removed 7 bases at V and 5 bases at J, with 17 bases between. The germline V gene encodes CDR1 LNHDA and CDR2 SQIVND (reference sequence). The CDR3 spans 14 residues. CDR3 protein: CASKRGPEWTEAFF. DNA for the CDR3: TGTGCCAGTAAAAGGGGACCGGAGTGGACTGAAGCTTTCTTT.

This clone was counted a few times. This chain connects TRBV7-9 to TRBJ2-6; tentatively, D is TRBD1 (6 bases). The germline gives CDR1 SEHNR, CDR2 FQNEAQ (reference sequence). This CDR3 has 13 residues. V was cut by 11 bases and J by 6 bases, with 14 bases left in between. CDR3 DNA: TGTGCCCAAAAACAGGGTGAGGCCAACGTCCTGACTTTC. Encoded protein: CAQKQGEANVLTF.

The chain combines TRBV18 with TRBJ1-5; tentatively, D is TRBD1 (5 bases). V was shortened by 6 bases and J by 4 bases, with 19 bases between the two germline ends. Germline V gene sequence: CDR1 KGHSH, CDR2 LQKENI. The CDR3 length is 16 residues. CDR3 in amino acids: CASSFLDTLGNQPQHF. The CDR3, as DNA: TGTGCCAGCTCGTTCTTGGACACCCTGGGGAATCAGCCCCAGCATTTT.

The chain uses TRBV29-1 and TRBJ2-3; D perhaps matches TRBD2 (7 bases). CDR1 and CDR2 (germline): SQVTM, ANQGSEA. V dropped 8 bases and J dropped 6 bases, with 21 bases sitting between them. The CDR3 length is 14 residues. CDR3: CSIRRGAPRDTQYF. DNA of the CDR3: TGCAGCATACGACGGGGGGCCCCCCGTGATACGCAGTATTTT.

This chain connects TRBV30 to TRBJ2-7, with D perhaps given as TRBD1 or TRBD2 (5 bases each). The length of the CDR3 is 13 residues. Germline V gene lookup returns CDR1 GTSNPN and CDR2 SVGIG (reference sequence). V was trimmed by 5 bases and J by 3 bases, leaving 14 bases between them. CDR3 nucleotide sequence: TGTGCCTGGGCCCGGGACCGAGACTACGAGCAGTACTTC. Protein product: CAWARDRDYEQYF.